The 29 T cell receptor beta chains below come from one sample, sequenced in a study of breast tumors, draining lymph nodes, adjacent tissues. Axillary draining lymph nodes of breast cancer patients supplied the node samples. TCRdb reprocessed the multiplex PCR reads via MiXCR and lists one record per CDR3 protein. Among some 170,000 distinct CDR3 sequences listed, 33% were seen once. Specimen: axillary lymph node tissue. These receptors were collected from a female donor with breast cancer. Some clones in this sample may be carry-over from other donors' samples.

This clonotype came up a few times. The chain carries TRBV5-1 and TRBJ1-1; D call uncertain. The V end was cut by 4 bases, the J end by 4 bases, with 11 bases between. CDR3 length: 13 amino acids. Germline CDR1 and CDR2: SGHRS and YFSETQ. CDR3: CASSPTGFTEAFF. The CDR3 DNA reads as TGCGCCAGCAGCCCGACCGGGTTCACTGAAGCTTTCTTT.

This clonotype was counted between two and nine times. The J gene is TRBJ1-1, the V gene TRBV27; D perhaps matches TRBD1 (6 bases). CDR1 MNHEY and CDR2 SMNVEV come from the germline V gene (reference sequence). V was clipped by 6 bases and J by 0 bases, with 11 bases between them. The CDR3 totals 14 residues. The CDR3 DNA is TGTGCCAGCAGGGCCGACAGGATGAACACTGAAGCTTTCTTT. Translating gives CASRADRMNTEAFF.

This clonotype was observed once. This may be a read error, as it is one base from a much larger clone. The chain recombines TRBV27 with TRBJ2-7, with no clear D. The CDR3 totals 14 residues. Germline CDR1 is MNHEY and CDR2 is SMNVEV (reference sequence). CDR3 coding DNA: TGTGCCAGCAGTTCTCACCTTTCGAGCTACGAGCAGTGCTTC. Protein: CASSSHLSSYEQCF.

In this sample, this clonotype turned up many times. Here the CDR3 reads CASSLGPWAGNTIYF. The CDR3 DNA reads TGTGCCAGCAGCTTAGGGCCCTGGGCTGGAAACACCATATATTTT. The J gene is TRBJ1-3, the V gene TRBV11-2; unclear D gene. The length of the CDR3 is 15 residues. Germline V CDR1 and CDR2: SGHAT, FQNNGV. With 1 base removed from V and 2 bases from J, the gap between germline ends came to 9 bases.

The chain links TRBV15 to TRBJ2-3; D may match TRBD1 or TRBD2 (5 bases each). The germline gives CDR1 LNHNV, CDR2 YYDKDF (reference sequence). Deletions cut 0 bases from V and 1 base from J, with 11 bases between. This CDR3 spans 16 amino acids. In DNA form, the CDR3 reads TGTGCCACCAGCAGAGAGGGCCGGGGACGCACAGATACGCAGTATTTT. It translates to CATSREGRGRTDTQYF.

The chain links TRBV29-1 to TRBJ1-4; TRBD1 matches at 9 bases. The CDR3 covers 14 residues. Trimming cost V 7 bases and J 5 bases; bases outside gene matches: 8. The V gene's germline CDR1 is SQVTM and CDR2 ANQGSEA. The CDR3 nucleotides read TGCAGCGCTCCCGGACAGGGGAGAAATGAAAAACTGTTTTTT. This codes for CSAPGQGRNEKLFF.

This clonotype was seen only a few times. Since a much larger clone is just one base distant, this may be a read error. The chain uses TRBV5-1 and TRBJ2-2; 7 nucleotides line up with TRBD1. CDR1 and CDR2 from the germline V gene are SGHRS and YFSETQ. V shed 1 base and J 7 bases; nucleotides not matched to a gene: 10. The CDR3 totals 16 residues. The CDR3 sequence: CASSLSTGIDIGELFF. As DNA, the CDR3 is TGCGCCAGCAGCTTGTCGACAGGGATTGACATCGGGGAGCTGTTTTTT.

The chain couples TRBV30 to TRBJ1-5; 9 nucleotides align to TRBD1. V lost 4 bases and J lost 4; bases outside the gene matches: 5. The CDR3 consists of 14 residues. CDR1 is GTSNPN and CDR2 is SVGIG in the germline V gene (reference sequence). CDR3 DNA: TGTGCCTGGAACCCGACAGGGGGGAATCAGCCCCAGCATTTT. Amino acid sequence: CAWNPTGGNQPQHF.

A word on this clonotype: Sequence at one end of the junction differs from germline and may be a read error. The J gene is TRBJ2-2, the V gene TRBV19, with TRBD2 matching over 9 bases. Germline V gene data show CDR1 as LNHDA and CDR2 as SQIVND (reference sequence). This CDR3 spans 17 amino acids. The CDR3 reads CASSIAPGGRASGELFF. In nucleotides, the CDR3 is TGTGCCAGTAGTATAGCCCCCGGCGGGAGGGCCTCCGGCGAGCTGTTTTTT.

There are many counts of this clonotype. The chain combines TRBV5-1 with TRBJ2-5; weak D call: TRBD2 (6 bases). The CDR3 covers 13 residues. Germline V lookup: CDR1 SGHRS, CDR2 YFSETQ. Trimming pared 5 bases from V and 4 bases from J, leaving 12 bases between. Here the CDR3 DNA reads TGCGCCAGCAGTTTCGGGGGAGGAGAGACCCAGTACTTC. As protein: CASSFGGGETQYF. Filled out from reference TRBV5-1 and TRBJ2-5, the complete variable domain reads KAGVTQTPRYLIKTRGQQVTLSCSPISGHRSVSWYQQTPGQGLQFLFEYFSETQRNKGNFPGRFSGRQFSNSRSEMNVSTLELGDSALYLCASSFGGGETQYFGPGTRLLVL.

This clonotype was recorded only once. The rearrangement joins TRBV15 to TRBJ2-1; tentative D call: TRBD2 (5 bases). Germline V lookup: CDR1 LNHNV, CDR2 YYDKDF (reference sequence). V shed 4 bases and J shed 8 bases, with 12 bases lying between them. The CDR3 spans 13 residues. The CDR3, as DNA: TGTGCCACCAGCAAACTAGTTTTCGATGAGCAGTTCTTC. Its protein is CATSKLVFDEQFF.

This clonotype was counted between two and nine times. A much more abundant neighbour one base away suggests this may be a read error. The chain couples TRBV6-1 to TRBJ2-2; the match to TRBD2 covers 7 bases. Per germline, CDR1 MNHNS and CDR2 SASEGT. The V segment lost 7 bases and the J segment 3 bases; nucleotides outside the gene matches: 5. The CDR3 spans 14 residues. The CDR3 region is CASKRRGDTGELFF. CDR3 bases: TGTGCCAGCAAGCGTCGGGGGGACACCGGGGAGCTGTTTTTT.

This clonotype has a count of ten or more. V usage is TRBV20-1 and J usage is TRBJ1-2; 9 positions agree with TRBD1. Losses at the gene ends were 6 bases for V and 1 base for J; bases not matched to a gene: 6. Germline V gene lookup returns CDR1 DFQATT and CDR2 SNEGSKA (reference sequence). The CDR3 extends over 14 amino acids. The CDR3 nucleotides are TGCAGTGCCCCTCCGGGACAGGGTAACTATGGCTACACCTTC. This translates into CSAPPGQGNYGYTF.

Ten or more counts support this clonotype. V usage is TRBV5-8 and J usage is TRBJ2-7; possible D gene TRBD2, 5 bases. CDR1 SGHTS and CDR2 YDEGEE come from the germline V gene. This CDR3 has 15 residues. V lost 0 bases and J 4 bases, leaving 14 bases between the germline ends. CDR3 in DNA: TGTGCCAGCAGCTTGGAGGGAGTGGGAATTTACGAGCAGTACTTC. This sequence encodes CASSLEGVGIYEQYF.

Only one count was recorded for this clonotype. The CDR3 here is CASSLRGVPGLCSGANVLTF. CDR3 DNA: TGTGCCAGCAGCCTGCGGGGAGTCCCCGGGCTGTGCTCTGGGGCCAACGTCCTGACTTTC. The chain uses TRBV7-9 and TRBJ2-6, with D perhaps matching TRBD2 (6 bases). The germline CDR1 and CDR2 sequences are SEHNR and FQNEAQ (reference sequence). V gave up 5 bases and J gave up 0 bases, with 23 bases separating them. This CDR3 contains 20 residues.

A word on this clonotype: Germline and junction disagree at one end, which may indicate a read error. This rearrangement joins TRBV7-2 to TRBJ1-2, with D unresolved. Germline V CDR1 and CDR2: SGHTA, FQGNSA. The CDR3 is 16 residues long. The CDR3 coding sequence is TGTGCCGGCAGCTTATTAACTATACCAGCTACCTATGGCTACACCTTC. Translating it yields CAGSLLTIPATYGYTF. Supplemented by reference TRBV7-2 and TRBJ1-2, the full variable domain reads GAGVSQSPSNKVTEKGKDVELRCDPISGHTALYWYRQSLGQGLEFLIYFQGNSAPDKSGLPSDRFSAERTGGSVSTLTIQRTQQEDSAVYLCAGSLLTIPATYGYTFGSGTRLTVV.

Notes on this clonotype: A much larger clone is a single base away; this may be a read error. In this CDR3 the conserved last residue, phenylalanine or tryptophan, is missing, so a read error is likely. The chain employs TRBV30 and TRBJ2-1; maybe TRBD1 (6 bases). The germline gives CDR1 GTSNPN, CDR2 SVGIG (reference sequence). CDR3 length: 13 amino acids. V was shortened by 0 bases and J by 10 bases, with 13 bases between the two germline ends. CDR3 nucleotides: TGTGCCTGGAGTGTAGGAGATGGACAGGAGCAGTTCCTC. Its protein product is CAWSVGDGQEQFL.

The V call is TRBV28, the J call TRBJ1-5, with 8 bases identical to TRBD1. Germline CDR1 reads MDHEN; CDR2 reads SYDVKM. This CDR3 has 16 amino acids. The V segment lost 3 bases and the J segment 4 bases; nucleotides outside the gene matches: 8. CDR3 region: CASSFPGQGVNQPQHF. The CDR3 DNA is TGTGCCAGCAGTTTCCCCGGACAGGGAGTGAATCAGCCCCAGCATTTT.

This clonotype was seen at least ten times. The chain recombines TRBV7-8 with TRBJ2-1; D might be TRBD2 (5 bases). V dropped 6 bases and J dropped 6 bases, with 12 bases sitting between them. The CDR3 length is 13 residues. Germline values: CDR1 SGHVS, CDR2 FQNEAQ. The DNA of the CDR3 is TGTGCCAGCAGTCCCGTTCGGGGCAATGAGCAGTTCTTC. Translated, it gives CASSPVRGNEQFF.

This clonotype was recorded many times. The chain is built from TRBV5-8 and TRBJ1-4; unclear D gene. Looked up from germline, CDR1 is SGHTS and CDR2 is YDEGEE. The V and J ends lost 1 base and 5 bases respectively, with 9 bases between them. This CDR3 has 14 residues. This chain's CDR3 is CASSLRSGNEKLFF. The CDR3 nucleotides read TGTGCCAGCAGCTTGCGGTCGGGAAATGAAAAACTGTTTTTT.

This clonotype was recorded at least ten times. The gene calls are TRBV15 and TRBJ1-4; D ambiguous. Trimming pared 2 bases from V and 8 bases from J, leaving 15 bases between. The CDR3 totals 15 residues. The germline V gene has CDR1 LNHNV and CDR2 YYDKDF (reference sequence). The CDR3 spells CATSRPRDPGEKLFF. CDR3 nucleotides: TGTGCCACCAGCAGACCCCGGGATCCAGGCGAAAAACTGTTTTTT.

The sample holds many counts of this clonotype. V gene TRBV5-1 combines with J gene TRBJ2-1, with TRBD2 matching over 10 bases. The junction had 2 bases not matched to a gene; V was cut back by 0 bases and J by 5 bases. The CDR3 is 15 residues long. CDR1 is SGHRS, CDR2 YFSETQ, per germline. The CDR3 DNA follows: TGCGCCAGCAGCTTGGTACTAGCGGGACACAATGAGCAGTTCTTC. Protein sequence: CASSLVLAGHNEQFF.

This clonotype was picked up a small number of times. This may come from a read error, since a much larger clone is one base off. The chain employs TRBV20-1 and TRBJ2-5; 11 bases map to TRBD2. V was pared by 0 bases and J by 2 bases, with 20 bases of the junction left unmatched. CDR1 and CDR2 from the germline V gene are DFQATT and SNEGSKA (reference sequence). This CDR3 is 21 amino acids long. The chain's CDR3 is CSAREIPITTLAGVTQETQYF. In nucleotides, the CDR3 is TGCAGTGCTAGAGAGATCCCCATCACGACACTAGCGGGGGTTACTCAAGAGACCCAGTACTTC.

The J gene is TRBJ1-5, the V gene TRBV28, with D unresolved. Trimming left V 5 bases short and J 5 bases short, with 19 bases between. CDR3 length: 16 amino acids. From germline, CDR1 is MDHEN and CDR2 SYDVKM. In nucleotides, the CDR3 is TGTGCCAGCAGTCCCTCCTTGAGGCCCTCCCATCAGCCCCAGCATTTT. As protein: CASSPSLRPSHQPQHF.

As for this clonotype: This likely comes from a read error, as the CDR3 has no conserved phenylalanine or tryptophan at its end. V and J are TRBV29-1 and TRBJ1-2; the match to TRBD1 covers 7 bases. CDR3 length: 12 residues. CDR1 and CDR2 from the germline V gene are SQVTM and ANQGSEA. CDR3 DNA sequence: TGCGGCGTTGCTGGGACAGAAAATGGCTACACCCTC. It is translated as CGVAGTENGYTL.

Many counts were recorded for this clonotype. The J gene is TRBJ2-6, the V gene TRBV15, with no clear D. Trimming removed 0 bases from V and 4 bases from J, with 10 bases in between. Germline loops: CDR1 LNHNV, CDR2 YYDKDF (reference sequence). The CDR3 sequence is 16 residues long. In DNA, the CDR3 is TGTGCCACCAGCAGAGATGTCGGATCAGGGGCCAACGTCCTGACTTTC. It translates to CATSRDVGSGANVLTF.

The V gene is TRBV19, the J gene TRBJ1-1; no firm D call. The V and J ends lost 3 bases and 1 base respectively, with 15 bases between them. The CDR3 is 16 residues long. CDR1 LNHDA and CDR2 SQIVND come from the germline V gene (reference sequence). The CDR3 nucleotides read TGTGCCAGTAGTATCTGGGCAGGAAACCCGAACACTGAAGCTTTCTTT. Translation gives CASSIWAGNPNTEAFF.

In this sample, this clonotype turned up many times. The germline gene is not matched at one end of the junction; a read error may be the cause. The chain recombines TRBV2 with TRBJ2-7; D might be TRBD1 (6 bases). In germline, CDR1 is SNHLY, CDR2 FYNNEI. The CDR3 loop spans 12 amino acids. CDR3 sequence: CASSVDRATIGF. Here the CDR3 DNA reads TGTGCCAGCAGTGTGGACAGAGCGACGATAGGGTTC.

This chain uses TRBV29-1 with TRBJ2-7; 12 bases fit TRBD2. This CDR3 contains 22 residues. V lost 6 bases to trimming and J lost 1 base; unmatched junction nucleotides: 28. Germline V lookup: CDR1 SQVTM, CDR2 ANQGSEA. Here the CDR3 reads CSVKETKTGGRLAGVGSYEQYF. CDR3 bases: TGCAGCGTGAAAGAAACCAAAACCGGCGGTAGACTAGCGGGAGTAGGGTCCTACGAGCAGTACTTC.